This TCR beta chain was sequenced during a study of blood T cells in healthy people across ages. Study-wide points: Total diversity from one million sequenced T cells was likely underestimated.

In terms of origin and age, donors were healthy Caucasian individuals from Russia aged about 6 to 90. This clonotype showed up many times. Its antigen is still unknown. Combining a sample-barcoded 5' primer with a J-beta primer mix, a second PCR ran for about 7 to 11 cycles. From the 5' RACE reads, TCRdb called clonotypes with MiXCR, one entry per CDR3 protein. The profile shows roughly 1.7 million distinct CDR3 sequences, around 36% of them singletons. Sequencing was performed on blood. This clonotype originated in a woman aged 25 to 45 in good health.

The CDR3 here is CASRGTSGNYEQYF. For the CDR3, the DNA is TGTGCCAGCAGAGGGACTAGCGGCAACTACGAGCAGTACTTC. The chain has TRBV12-3 or TRBV12-4 and TRBJ2-7; 11 nucleotides agree with TRBD2. The junction had 4 bases not matched to a gene; V was cut back by 6 bases and J by 3 bases. CDR3 length equals 14 residues.